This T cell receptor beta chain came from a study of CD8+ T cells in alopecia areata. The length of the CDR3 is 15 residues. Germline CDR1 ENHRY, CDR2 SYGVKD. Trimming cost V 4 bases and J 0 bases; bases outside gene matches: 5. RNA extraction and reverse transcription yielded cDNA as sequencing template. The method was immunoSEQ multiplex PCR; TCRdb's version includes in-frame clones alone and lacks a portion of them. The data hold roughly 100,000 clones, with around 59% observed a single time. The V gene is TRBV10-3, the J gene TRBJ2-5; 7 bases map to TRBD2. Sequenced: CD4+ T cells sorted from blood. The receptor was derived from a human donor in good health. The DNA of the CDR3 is TGTGCCATCAGTGTGGGCGGGGGTCACCAAGAGACCCAGTACTTC. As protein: CAISVGGGHQETQYF.